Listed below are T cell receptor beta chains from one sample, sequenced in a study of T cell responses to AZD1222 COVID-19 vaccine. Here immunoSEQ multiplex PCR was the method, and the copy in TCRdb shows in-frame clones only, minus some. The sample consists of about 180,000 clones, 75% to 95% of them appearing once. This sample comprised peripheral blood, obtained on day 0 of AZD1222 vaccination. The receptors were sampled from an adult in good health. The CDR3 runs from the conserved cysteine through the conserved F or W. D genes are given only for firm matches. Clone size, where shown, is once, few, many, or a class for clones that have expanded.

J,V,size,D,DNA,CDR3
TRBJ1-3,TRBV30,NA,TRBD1,TGTGCCTGGATGGGGGACAGGGGCCGAAACACCATATATTTT,CAWMGDRGRNTIYF
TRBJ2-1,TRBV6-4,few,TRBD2,TGTGCCAGCAGTCGAGATTCTTCGGGGGGCAATGAGCAGTTCTTC,CASSRDSSGGNEQFF
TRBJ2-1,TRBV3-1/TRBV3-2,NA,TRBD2,TGTGCCAGCAGCCAAAGTCCCGGGGGGGCCTCAATCTACAATGAGCAGTTCTTC,CASSQSPGGASIYNEQFF
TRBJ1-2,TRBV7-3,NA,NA,TGTGCCAGCAGCTTAAAAGGGGGAGGAAGCTATGGCTACACCTTC,CASSLKGGGSYGYTF
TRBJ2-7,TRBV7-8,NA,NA,TGTGCCAGCAGCTTAAAGGGATCACCCTACGAGCAGTACTTC,CASSLKGSPYEQYF
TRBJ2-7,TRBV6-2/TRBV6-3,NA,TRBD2,TGTGCCAGCAGTTTCCCCTTCACTCGGACTAGCGGGGGCCTTCTCTACGAGCAGTACTTC,CASSFPFTRTSGGLLYEQYF
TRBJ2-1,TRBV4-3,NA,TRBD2,TGCGCCAGCAGCCAAGAAGGGACTAGATTTGGTGAGCAGTTCTTC,CASSQEGTRFGEQFF
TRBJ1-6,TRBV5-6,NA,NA,TGTGCCAGCAGCTTGGGCCCGGGGACACCGGTCTCACCCCTCCACTTT,CASSLGPGTPVSPLHF
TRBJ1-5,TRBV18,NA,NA,TGTGCCAGCTCACCGGTGGGCGGCGATCAGCCCCAGCATTTT,CASSPVGGDQPQHF
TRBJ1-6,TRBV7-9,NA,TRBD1,TGTGCCAGCAGCCCTGGGACAGACCCCCGGTCCACCCTCCACTTT,CASSPGTDPRSTLHF
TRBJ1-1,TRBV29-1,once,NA,TGCAGCGTTGAGCGAGGGGCCGGGACTGAAGCTTTCTTT,CSVERGAGTEAFF
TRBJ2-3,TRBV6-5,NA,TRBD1,TGTGCCAGCAGTTACAGGACAGGGTCCACAGATACGCAGTATTTT,CASSYRTGSTDTQYF
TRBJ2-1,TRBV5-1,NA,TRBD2,TGCGCCAGCAGCTTACTCACTAGCGGGTCCTACAATGAGCAGTTCTTC,CASSLLTSGSYNEQFF
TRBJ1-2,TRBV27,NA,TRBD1,TGTGCCAGCAGGGGACAGGGCAACTATGGCTACACCTTC,CASRGQGNYGYTF
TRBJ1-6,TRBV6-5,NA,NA,TGTGCCAGCAGTTACGAGACTTTTAATTCACCCCTCCACTTT,CASSYETFNSPLHF
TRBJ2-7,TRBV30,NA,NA,TGTGCCTGGAGTGAGGCCTACGAGCAGTACTTC,CAWSEAYEQYF
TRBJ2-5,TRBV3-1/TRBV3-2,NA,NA,TGTGCCAGCAGCCAAGGCGGCCTAGTCCAAGAGACCCAGTACTTC,CASSQGGLVQETQYF
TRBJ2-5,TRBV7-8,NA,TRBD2,TGTGCCAGCAGCCCAGATTTCGCGGGGGGGCGTGAGACCCAGTACTTC,CASSPDFAGGRETQYF
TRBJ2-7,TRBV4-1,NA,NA,TGCGCCAGCAGCCAAGGCTTGGGAGTTAAAAACGAGCAGTACTTC,CASSQGLGVKNEQYF
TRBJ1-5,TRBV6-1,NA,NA,TGTGCCAGCAGTGAGGTCCGGGGATCGGGTGGTGGCAATCAGCCCCAGCATTTT,CASSEVRGSGGGNQPQHF
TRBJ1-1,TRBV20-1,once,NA,TGCAGTCTTCAGTCGAACACTGAAGCTTTCTTT,CSLQSNTEAFF
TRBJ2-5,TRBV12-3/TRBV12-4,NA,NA,TGTGCCAGCAGTTTAGTGGGGGAGACCCAGTACTTC,CASSLVGETQYF
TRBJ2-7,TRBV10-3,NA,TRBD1,TGTGCCATAGGGGACAGCGCGACCTACGAGCAGTACTTC,CAIGDSATYEQYF
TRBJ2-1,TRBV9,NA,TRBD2,TGTGCCAGCAGCGTAGCTCTTCCCAGCGGGGGGGCATCCTCCTACAATGAGCAGTTCTTC,CASSVALPSGGASSYNEQFF
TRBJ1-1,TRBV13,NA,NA,TGTGCCAGCAGCTTAGGTTCCCTGAACACTGAAGCTTTCTTT,CASSLGSLNTEAFF
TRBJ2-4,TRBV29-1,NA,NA,TGCAGCGTTGAAGATAATAGAGTCGATCGGGACATTCAGTACTTC,CSVEDNRVDRDIQYF
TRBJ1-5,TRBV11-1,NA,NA,TGTGCCAGCAGCTTATCTTATAGCAATCAGCCCCAGCATTTT,CASSLSYSNQPQHF
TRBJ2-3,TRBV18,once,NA,TGTGCCAGCTCACCAAGACAGGTCACAGATACGCAGTATTTT,CASSPRQVTDTQYF
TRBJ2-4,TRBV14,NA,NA,TGTGCCAGCAGCCAAGGGGTCGAAGGCCAGGGAGTCGGGATGCCCAAAAACATTCAGTACTTC,CASSQGVEGQGVGMPKNIQYF
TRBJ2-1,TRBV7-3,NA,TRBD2,TGTGCCAGCAGCTTCAGGACTAGCGGCCAAAGCTCCTACAATGAGCAGTTCTTC,CASSFRTSGQSSYNEQFF
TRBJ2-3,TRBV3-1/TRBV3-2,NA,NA,TGTGCCAGCAGCCAAGAGGTGCTGGCGCGCACAGATACGCAGTATTTT,CASSQEVLARTDTQYF
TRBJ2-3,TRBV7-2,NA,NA,TGTGCCAGCAGCACCCCGGACTACACAGATACGCAGTATTTT,CASSTPDYTDTQYF
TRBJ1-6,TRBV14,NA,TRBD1,TGTGCCAGCAGCCAAGAGGACAGGACACCCCTCCACTTT,CASSQEDRTPLHF
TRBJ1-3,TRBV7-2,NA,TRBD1,TGTGCCAGCAGCCCGGACAGGGCTACTGGAAACACCATATATTTT,CASSPDRATGNTIYF
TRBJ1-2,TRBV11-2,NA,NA,TGTGCCAGCAGCTTAAGACGGGATGGCTACACCTTC,CASSLRRDGYTF
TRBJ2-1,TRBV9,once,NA,TGTGCCAGCAGCGTAGGATCGGGGGCCTACAATGAGCAGTTCTTC,CASSVGSGAYNEQFF
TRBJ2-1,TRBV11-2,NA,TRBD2,TGTGCCAGCAGCTTAGCCGGGACTAGCGGGGGGAGCTCCTACAATGAGCAGTTCTTC,CASSLAGTSGGSSYNEQFF
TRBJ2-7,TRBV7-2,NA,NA,TGTGCCAGCAGCTGGGCGGGGGCTGCCTACGAGCAGTACTTC,CASSWAGAAYEQYF
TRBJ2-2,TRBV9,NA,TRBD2,TGTGCCAGCAGCGTAGACCCTAGCGGGGTAACCGGGGAGCTGTTTTTT,CASSVDPSGVTGELFF
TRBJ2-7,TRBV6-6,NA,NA,TGTGCCAGCAGTTACGAAGGGGAAAAGTACTTC,CASSYEGEKYF
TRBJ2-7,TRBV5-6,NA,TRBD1,TGTGCCAGCAGCCGACAGGGGAGCTCCTACGAGCAGTACTTC,CASSRQGSSYEQYF
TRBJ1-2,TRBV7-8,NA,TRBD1,TGTGCCAGCAGCTTAGTCGGACAGGATGGCTACACCTTC,CASSLVGQDGYTF
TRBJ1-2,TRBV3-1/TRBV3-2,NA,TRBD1,TGTGCCAGCAGCCAAGTCGCAGGGGGTTTCGGTGGCTACACCTTC,CASSQVAGGFGGYTF
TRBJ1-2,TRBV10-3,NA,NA,TGTGCCATCAGTGAGTCAAACGGGGGGGTTAACTATGGCTACACCTTC,CAISESNGGVNYGYTF
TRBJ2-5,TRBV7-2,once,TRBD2,TGTGCCAGCAGCTTAGACCTAGCGGGGGGTTTAAGAGAGACCCAGTACTTC,CASSLDLAGGLRETQYF
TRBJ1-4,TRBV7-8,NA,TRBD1,TGTGCCAGCAGCTCAGGGGGCGTAGGTGAAAAACTGTTTTTT,CASSSGGVGEKLFF
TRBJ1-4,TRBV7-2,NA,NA,TGTGCCAGCAGCTTAACGGGCTTCGATGAAAAACTGTTTTTT,CASSLTGFDEKLFF
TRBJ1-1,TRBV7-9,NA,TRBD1,TGTGCCAGCAGCATCGGACAGGGGGACACTGAAGCTTTCTTT,CASSIGQGDTEAFF
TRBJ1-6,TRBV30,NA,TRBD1,TGTGCCTGGAACCCGGGACAGGCCTACAGTAATTCACCCCTCCACTTT,CAWNPGQAYSNSPLHF
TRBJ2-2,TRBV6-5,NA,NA,TGTGCCAGCAGTTACCAGGAGTCCCGGGAGCTGTTTTTT,CASSYQESRELFF
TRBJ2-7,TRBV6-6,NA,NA,TGTGCCAGCAGCCCCGTTGAAGGGGCCTACGAGCAGTACTTC,CASSPVEGAYEQYF
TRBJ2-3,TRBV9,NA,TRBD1,TGTGCCAGCAGCGTAGTTACAGGGGGCGCAGATACGCAGTATTTT,CASSVVTGGADTQYF